What follows is one TCR beta chain and its context. The antigen is not known. This sample was included in a study of shared clonotypes between healthy human individuals. CD8 cells classed as naive were CD45RO-negative and positively selected for CCR7, excluding terminally differentiated effector memory CD45RA+ cells. The CDR3 has 15 residues. V lost 1 base and J lost 5, with 12 bases in between. Overall study findings and caveats: Among a handful of donors, approximately 5% of naive CD4 clonotypes were found in common.

Original processing methods: ImmunoSEQ junction-only sequences lacked quality scores, so their filtering differed. Some clones are missing from TCRdb's copy, which holds only in-frame ones; the method was immunoSEQ multiplex PCR. V and J calls and clone size follow that table, whereas D and trimming were derived from the DNA. This table holds almost 700,000 clones, about 91% found once. Source material: naive CD8+ T cells sorted from blood. This chain connects TRBV23-1 to TRBJ2-1, with D unclear. TRBV23-1 is annotated as an ORF whose role is uncertain. The receptor was isolated from a man aged 25-45 years in good health. The CDR3 here is CASSQCSPHNNEQFF. CDR3 in DNA: TGCGCCAGCAGTCAATGTTCCCCCCACAACAATGAGCAGTTCTTC.